This is a list of T cell receptor beta chains from one sample in a study of blood T cell repertoires in COVID-19. Sequenced by immunoSEQ multiplex PCR; TCRdb stores in-frame clones only, minus some. This table has over 200,000 clones, around nine tenths appearing once. The sample was PBMCs or T cells enriched from blood (not recorded which). The receptors were sampled from a woman aged 25-40 years who had been exposed to COVID-19. Both conserved end residues are part of each CDR3. A D gene is named only where the DNA matches it firmly. Not all rows give a size; the values are once, few, many and, for expanded clones, a class.

size: NA; D: NA; V: TRBV4-1; J: TRBJ1-5; DNA: TGCGCCAGCAGCCAAGATCGGGGTGCGGGAAATCAGCCCCAGCATTTT; CDR3: CASSQDRGAGNQPQHF
size: NA; D: NA; V: TRBV9; J: TRBJ1-6; DNA: TGTGCCAGCAGCGTAGGGGAGGGGTCGAATTCACCCCTCCACTTT; CDR3: CASSVGEGSNSPLHF
size: NA; D: NA; V: TRBV7-9; J: TRBJ1-2; DNA: TGTGCCAGCAGCTTACCCCCCTCAATGGCCGGGTCCATCTATGGCTACACCTTC; CDR3: CASSLPPSMAGSIYGYTF
size: NA; D: NA; V: TRBV23-1; J: TRBJ1-5; DNA: TGCGCCAGCTGCCCGGAGGATAGCAATCAGCCCCAGCATTTT; CDR3: CASCPEDSNQPQHF
size: NA; D: NA; V: TRBV19; J: TRBJ1-1; DNA: TGTGCCAGTAGTATAGGGGGCGCCGGCCAAGGGGCTTTCTTT; CDR3: CASSIGGAGQGAFF
size: NA; D: TRBD2; V: TRBV7-9; J: TRBJ2-2; DNA: TGTGCCAGCAGGCTAGCGGGAGGGCTGTCCGGGGAGCTGTTTTTT; CDR3: CASRLAGGLSGELFF
size: NA; D: NA; V: TRBV3-1/TRBV3-2; J: TRBJ2-1; DNA: TGTGCCAGCAGCCAAGATCGAGGGTTCCTTAACAATGAGCAGTTCTTC; CDR3: CASSQDRGFLNNEQFF
size: NA; D: TRBD1; V: TRBV5-6; J: TRBJ1-2; DNA: TGTGCCAGCAGCGGGGGACAGGGTGGCCGAGGCTACACCTTC; CDR3: CASSGGQGGRGYTF
size: NA; D: TRBD1; V: TRBV19; J: TRBJ1-2; DNA: TGTGCCAGTAGTCTCCAGAACAGGGACAGGAACCTCTATGGCTACACCTTC; CDR3: CASSLQNRDRNLYGYTF
size: once; D: NA; V: TRBV2; J: TRBJ1-5; DNA: TGTGCCAGCAACCGACAGGACCCGGGGAGCAATCAGCCCCAGCATTTT; CDR3: CASNRQDPGSNQPQHF
size: NA; D: NA; V: TRBV19; J: TRBJ1-5; DNA: TGTGCCAGTAGTAACCAGGGGCTTGCGATTCAGCCCCAGCATTTT; CDR3: CASSNQGLAIQPQHF
size: NA; D: NA; V: TRBV2; J: TRBJ2-7; DNA: TGTGCCAGCAGGGGGGGGGCTGGCGAGCAGTACTTC; CDR3: CASRGGAGEQYF
size: NA; D: NA; V: TRBV9; J: TRBJ2-3; DNA: TGTGCCAGCAGCGTAGGGGGGCGACTCCCCACAGATACGCAGTATTTT; CDR3: CASSVGGRLPTDTQYF
size: NA; D: NA; V: TRBV5-1; J: TRBJ1-2; DNA: TGCGCCAGCAGCTTGAGCAACTATGGCTACACCTTC; CDR3: CASSLSNYGYTF
size: NA; D: TRBD2; V: TRBV4-1; J: TRBJ2-2; DNA: TGCGCCAGCAGCCAAAAGGGACTAGCGGGAGCCGGGGAGCTGTTTTTT; CDR3: CASSQKGLAGAGELFF
size: NA; D: NA; V: TRBV5-1; J: TRBJ2-3; DNA: TGCGCCAGCAGCTCCCTAAATAGCGGTACCACAGATACGCAGTATTTT; CDR3: CASSSLNSGTTDTQYF
size: NA; D: TRBD2; V: TRBV14; J: TRBJ2-7; DNA: TGTGCCAGCAGCCTGGGACTAGCGGGACCTTCCTACGAGCAGTACTTC; CDR3: CASSLGLAGPSYEQYF
size: NA; D: NA; V: TRBV4-1; J: TRBJ2-5; DNA: TGCGCCAGCAGCCAGGCCCCCCGGAAAGGAGAAGAGACCCAGTACTTC; CDR3: CASSQAPRKGEETQYF
size: NA; D: TRBD2; V: TRBV14; J: TRBJ2-1; DNA: TGTGCCAGCAGCCTGCTGGCGGCGGGAGGATTCAATGAGCAGTTCTTC; CDR3: CASSLLAAGGFNEQFF
size: NA; D: TRBD1; V: TRBV18; J: TRBJ1-6; DNA: TGTGCCAGCTCACGACTGGGGACAGGGTCCTATAATTCACCCCTCCACTTT; CDR3: CASSRLGTGSYNSPLHF
size: NA; D: TRBD1; V: TRBV18; J: TRBJ2-7; DNA: TGTGCCAGCTCACCAGGGGTTAGGGCAGGGGGTTTCGAGCAGTACTTC; CDR3: CASSPGVRAGGFEQYF
size: once; D: TRBD2; V: TRBV28; J: TRBJ2-3; DNA: TGTGCCAGCAGTTTATCTAGCGGGAGTGCAGATACGCAGTATTTT; CDR3: CASSLSSGSADTQYF
size: few; D: TRBD2; V: TRBV3-1/TRBV3-2; J: TRBJ2-1; DNA: TGTGCCAGCAGCCAAGGCAAACTAGCGGGGACGGACAATGAGCAGTTCTTC; CDR3: CASSQGKLAGTDNEQFF
size: once; D: TRBD1; V: TRBV30; J: TRBJ1-5; DNA: TGTGCCTGGGAACAGGGGGAGGGGCAGCCCCAGCATTTT; CDR3: CAWEQGEGQPQHF
size: few; D: NA; V: TRBV10-3; J: TRBJ1-1; DNA: TGTGCCATCAGTGAGTCGAAACCCACCGGGGACACTGAAGCTTTCTTT; CDR3: CAISESKPTGDTEAFF
size: NA; D: NA; V: TRBV30; J: TRBJ1-1; DNA: TGTGCCTGGGGTCACAGAGGGTACACTGAAGCTTTCTTT; CDR3: CAWGHRGYTEAFF
size: NA; D: NA; V: TRBV5-1; J: TRBJ2-7; DNA: TGCGCCAGCAGCTTGGGCGGTCTCGGGGACTACGAGCAGTACTTC; CDR3: CASSLGGLGDYEQYF
size: NA; D: TRBD1; V: TRBV5-6; J: TRBJ2-1; DNA: TGTGCCAGCAGCCTTCGGGACAGGGGATTGGGGAATGAGCAGTTCTTC; CDR3: CASSLRDRGLGNEQFF
size: NA; D: NA; V: TRBV30; J: TRBJ1-6; DNA: TGTGCCTGGACCCTGAATTCACCCCTCCACTTT; CDR3: CAWTLNSPLHF
size: once; D: NA; V: TRBV19; J: TRBJ1-1; DNA: TGTGCCAGTACTCCAAGGTATTTGGACACTGCTTTCTTT; CDR3: CASTPRYLDTAFF
size: NA; D: NA; V: TRBV6-5; J: TRBJ1-3; DNA: TGTGCCAGCAGCACAGCCTTCTCTGGAAACACCATATATTTT; CDR3: CASSTAFSGNTIYF
size: once; D: NA; V: TRBV7-6; J: TRBJ2-7; DNA: TGTGCCAGCAGCTTAGCTATGGGCCAGGGGTCCTACGAGCAGTACTTC; CDR3: CASSLAMGQGSYEQYF
size: NA; D: NA; V: TRBV7-9; J: TRBJ2-3; DNA: TGTGCCAGCAGCTTAGCGGGAGGTGACACAGATACGCAGTATTTT; CDR3: CASSLAGGDTDTQYF
size: NA; D: NA; V: TRBV6-6; J: TRBJ2-7; DNA: TGTGCCAGCAGTTTACCGGGACTTAACTACGAGCAGTACTTC; CDR3: CASSLPGLNYEQYF
size: NA; D: TRBD1; V: TRBV7-2; J: TRBJ1-1; DNA: TGTGCCAGCAGAAAAGGGACAGGGAGCACTGAAGCTTTCTTT; CDR3: CASRKGTGSTEAFF
size: NA; D: NA; V: TRBV28; J: TRBJ2-7; DNA: TGTGCCAGCTCCCTGCCGGGACAAGACTACGAGCAGTACTTC; CDR3: CASSLPGQDYEQYF
size: NA; D: TRBD1; V: TRBV19; J: TRBJ1-6; DNA: TGTGCCACTGCGGGACAGGGGAATTCACCCCTCCACTTT; CDR3: CATAGQGNSPLHF
size: NA; D: TRBD1; V: TRBV27; J: TRBJ1-6; DNA: TGTGCCAGCAGCATAGACAGGGATTCACCCCTCCACTTT; CDR3: CASSIDRDSPLHF
size: NA; D: NA; V: TRBV7-3; J: TRBJ2-7; DNA: TGTGCCAGCAGCCTCACCCAGGGGAACGAGCAGTACTTC; CDR3: CASSLTQGNEQYF
size: NA; D: TRBD1; V: TRBV30; J: TRBJ1-2; DNA: TGTGCCTGGGACCTCGGACAGGGCCATGGCTACACCTTC; CDR3: CAWDLGQGHGYTF
size: NA; D: NA; V: TRBV5-1; J: TRBJ2-5; DNA: TGCGCCAGCAGCTTCTTCCCAGGGGCCACCCAAGAGACCCAGTACTTC; CDR3: CASSFFPGATQETQYF
size: NA; D: NA; V: TRBV27; J: TRBJ1-6; DNA: TGTGCCAGCAGTTTATCGATTTGGGGGCCGAATTCACCCCTCCACTTT; CDR3: CASSLSIWGPNSPLHF